This is a list of T cell receptor beta chains from one sample in a study of CD8 T cells in ankylosing spondylitis. TCRdb itself ran the 5' RACE reads through MiXCR, one entry per CDR3 protein. The sample carries fewer than 750,000 distinct CDR3 sequences, under 20% recorded once. Sequencing was carried out using blood, either unsorted or a sorted T cell fraction (not recorded which). The receptors were sampled from a male donor with ankylosing spondylitis. Both conserved end residues are part of each CDR3. Each record gives: CDR3 protein, CDR3 DNA, V gene, D gene, CDR3 length, clone size, J gene. A D gene is named only where the DNA matches it firmly. Size values are once, few and many counts, or a class for expanded clones, and some rows have none.

CASSVVRETTGELFF | TGTGCCAGCAGCGTAGTTCGGGAGACCACCGGGGAGCTGTTTTTT | TRBV9 | - | 15 | - | TRBJ2-2
CSAIPLGTNEKLFF | TGCAGTGCTATTCCTCTGGGGACTAATGAAAAACTGTTTTTT | TRBV20-1 | - | 14 | - | TRBJ1-4
CASSLSRAGNTEAFF | TGTGCCAGCAGCTTGTCCAGGGCGGGGAACACTGAAGCTTTCTTT | TRBV7-9 | - | 15 | - | TRBJ1-1
CASSPLGLAVNNEQFF | TGTGCCAGCAGTCCGCTTGGACTAGCGGTAAACAATGAGCAGTTCTTC | TRBV27 | TRBD2 | 16 | - | TRBJ2-1
CASSYSTGDQPQHF | TGTGCCAGCAGTTACTCCACGGGGGATCAGCCCCAGCATTTT | TRBV6-5 | - | 14 | few | TRBJ1-5
CASHWTGMNTEAFF | TGCGCCAGCCACTGGACAGGGATGAACACTGAAGCTTTCTTT | TRBV5-1 | TRBD1 | 14 | few | TRBJ1-1
CASSVVGGSNQPQHF | TGTGCCAGCAGCGTAGTTGGGGGGAGCAATCAGCCCCAGCATTTT | TRBV11-2 | - | 15 | - | TRBJ1-5
CASRTLRGSYEQYF | TGTGCCAGCAGGACTCTTAGGGGATCCTACGAGCAGTACTTC | TRBV28 | - | 14 | - | TRBJ2-7
CATSGAGELFF | TGTGCCACCAGTGGCGCCGGGGAGCTGTTTTTT | TRBV24-1 | - | 11 | - | TRBJ2-2
CASSVTGALNQPQHF | TGTGCCAGCAGTGTGACAGGGGCTCTCAATCAGCCCCAGCATTTT | TRBV6-2/TRBV6-3 | TRBD1 | 15 | many | TRBJ1-5
CASTAGTGVFYEQYF | TGTGCCAGCACCGCCGGGACAGGGGTTTTTTACGAGCAGTACTTC | TRBV7-9 | TRBD1 | 15 | - | TRBJ2-7
CASSLELAGWDEQFF | TGTGCCAGCAGCTTGGAGCTAGCGGGGTGGGATGAGCAGTTCTTC | TRBV5-6 | TRBD2 | 15 | - | TRBJ2-1
CASSLGTGAEQYF | TGTGCCAGCAGCTTAGGGACAGGGGCCGAGCAGTACTTC | TRBV7-2 | TRBD1 | 13 | - | TRBJ2-7
CASSQSNRDTSYNEQFF | TGCGCCAGCAGCCAAAGCAACCGGGACACCTCCTACAATGAGCAGTTCTTC | TRBV4-1 | - | 17 | few | TRBJ2-1
CARQRGSEMNTEAFF | TGTGCCAGGCAACGGGGGTCAGAAATGAACACTGAAGCTTTCTTT | TRBV12-3/TRBV12-4 | - | 15 | - | TRBJ1-1
CASSPLFDNEQFF | TGTGCCAGCAGCCCCCTTTTTGACAATGAGCAGTTCTTC | TRBV7-9 | - | 13 | - | TRBJ2-1
CASSITGTGDVEQFF | TGTGCCAGCAGTATAACCGGGACAGGGGATGTTGAGCAGTTCTTC | TRBV12-3/TRBV12-4 | TRBD1 | 15 | few | TRBJ2-1
CASSPRTSGSTGELFF | TGTGCCAGCAGCCCTCGGACTAGCGGGTCCACCGGGGAGCTGTTTTTT | TRBV9 | TRBD2 | 16 | few | TRBJ2-2
CASSLAGPDTQYF | TGCGCCAGCAGCTTGGCGGGGCCTGATACGCAGTATTTT | TRBV5-1 | - | 13 | many | TRBJ2-3
CASSPSTGGIQYF | TGTGCCAGCTCACCTTCGACAGGGGGCATTCAGTACTTC | TRBV18 | TRBD1 | 13 | - | TRBJ2-4